One sample yielded the 28 T cell receptor beta chains listed below, sequenced in a study of blood T cell repertoires in COVID-19. The repertoire was sequenced with immunoSEQ multiplex PCR; TCRdb's copy has only in-frame clones and lacks some. This sample has over 150,000 clones; roughly 80% occur once, and the top ten carry 12%. Specimen: peripheral blood. All receptors come from a woman aged 50 to 65 with acute or convalescent COVID-19.

The table lists this clone with a few counts. The chain combines TRBV6-5 with TRBJ2-5; tentatively, D is TRBD1 (6 bases). The CDR3 spans 13 residues. The germline gives CDR1 MNHEY, CDR2 SVGAGI. Trimming shortened V by 6 bases and J by 4 bases, and 12 bases separated the two germline ends. CDR3 in DNA: TGTGCCAGCAGAGGGACATCGGTAGAGACCCAGTACTTC. It codes for CASRGTSVETQYF.

V gene TRBV28 combines with J gene TRBJ2-1; D is perhaps TRBD1 (6 bases). This CDR3 contains 15 residues. Trimming took off 0 bases at V and 0 bases at J, with 6 bases between the two ends. CDR1 is MDHEN, CDR2 SYDVKM, per germline. CDR3 DNA sequence: TGTGCCAGCAGTTTATGGGGGGCCTCCTACAATGAGCAGTTCTTC. It encodes CASSLWGASYNEQFF.

This chain uses TRBV7-2 with TRBJ2-5; 8 bases are shared with TRBD1. The CDR3 is 13 amino acids. Trimming removed 6 bases from V and 5 bases from J; junction bases left unmatched: 5. CDR1 is SGHTA and CDR2 is FQGNSA in the germline V gene. CDR3 in DNA: TGTGCCAGCAGTCAGGGACAGGCGGAGACCCAGTACTTC. Translation gives CASSQGQAETQYF. The complete variable domain, with remaining parts taken from reference TRBV7-2 and TRBJ2-5, reads GAGVSQSPSNKVTEKGKDVELRCDPISGHTALYWYRQSLGQGLEFLIYFQGNSAPDKSGLPSDRFSAERTGGSVSTLTIQRTQQEDSAVYLCASSQGQAETQYFGPGTRLLVL.

V and J are TRBV11-2 and TRBJ1-4, with no clear D. The germline CDR1 and CDR2 sequences are SGHAT and FQNNGV. The CDR3 has 14 amino acids. Trimming took off 6 bases at V and 7 bases at J, with 15 bases between the two ends. The CDR3 loop reads CASSWAGLGEKLFF. Written as DNA, the CDR3 is TGTGCCAGCAGTTGGGCGGGTCTGGGTGAAAAACTGTTTTTT.

This clone was picked up one time. The chain links TRBV2 to TRBJ2-3, with D possibly being TRBD2 (6 bases). Germline CDR1 is SNHLY and CDR2 is FYNNEI. The CDR3 extends over 15 amino acids. Trimming cost V 2 bases and J 4 bases, with 13 bases left between them. CDR3 nucleotide sequence: TGTGCCAGCAGTGAATGGAGGGTCCCCCCAGATACGCAGTATTTT. This gives the protein CASSEWRVPPDTQYF.

The chain combines TRBV20-1 with TRBJ1-2; tentatively, D is TRBD1 (5 bases). With 2 bases removed from V and 14 bases from J, the gap between germline ends came to 6 bases. This CDR3 is 8 amino acids long. Germline CDR1 DFQATT, CDR2 SNEGSKA (reference sequence). CDR3 loop: CSARRGTF. CDR3 DNA: TGCAGTGCTAGAAGGGGAACCTTC.

The V gene is TRBV24-1, the J gene TRBJ2-7; D unclear. In germline, CDR1 is KGHDR, CDR2 SFDVKD. The CDR3 loop spans 14 amino acids. V lost 0 bases and J lost 7, with 12 bases in between. CDR3 sequence reads: CATSDLLVRLEQYF. Here the CDR3 DNA reads TGTGCCACCAGTGATTTGCTAGTTAGGCTTGAGCAGTACTTC.

The chain joins TRBV5-1 to TRBJ1-5; D may be TRBD1 (5 bases). Per the germline V gene, CDR1 is SGHRS and CDR2 is YFSETQ. V gave up 4 bases and J gave up 3 bases, with 20 bases separating them. The CDR3 has 17 amino acids. The CDR3 DNA reads TGCGCCAGCAGCCCTGACCCTCTCGGGGGGAACAATCAGCCCCAGCATTTT. Its protein product is CASSPDPLGGNNQPQHF.

The chain carries TRBV24-1 and TRBJ2-3, with D tentatively TRBD1 (6 bases). Germline V gene lookup returns CDR1 KGHDR and CDR2 SFDVKD. The V end lost 2 bases, the J end lost 0 bases, and 8 bases lay between the germline ends. The CDR3 extends over 15 amino acids. CDR3 in amino acids: CATSDWTASTDTQYF. The DNA of the CDR3 is TGTGCCACCAGTGATTGGACAGCTAGCACAGATACGCAGTATTTT.

This rearrangement joins TRBV24-1 to TRBJ2-1; the D gene is possibly TRBD2 (5 bases). Germline V gives CDR1 KGHDR, CDR2 SFDVKD. V dropped 1 base and J dropped 2 bases, with 8 bases sitting between them. The CDR3 spans 15 residues. CDR3 bases: TGTGCCACCAGTGATTTCCCGGGGACCTACAATGAGCAGTTCTTC. This translates into CATSDFPGTYNEQFF.

The V and J genes are TRBV24-1 and TRBJ2-3, with unresolved D. The V gene lost 2 bases and the J gene lost 6 bases, with 2 bases spanning the gap. The CDR3 length is 11 residues. The germline gives CDR1 KGHDR, CDR2 SFDVKD. CDR3 in amino acids: CATSDSDTQYF. The CDR3 DNA follows: TGTGCCACCAGTGATTCGGATACGCAGTATTTT.

This clone was observed a handful of times. The chain carries TRBV6-5 and TRBJ1-1; D is uncertain. The CDR3 extends over 14 amino acids. Trimming took off 7 bases at V and 3 bases at J, with 15 bases between the two ends. The germline V gene encodes CDR1 MNHEY and CDR2 SVGAGI. The CDR3, as DNA: TGTGCCAGCACCCCTTATGGCAGGTACACTGAAGCTTTCTTT. Encoded protein: CASTPYGRYTEAFF.

This clone showed up just a few times. V is TRBV9 and J is TRBJ1-2; possibly TRBD1 for D (5 bases). The V end was cut by 3 bases, the J end by 7 bases, with 10 bases between. CDR1 is SGDLS, CDR2 YYNGEE, per germline. The CDR3 spans 12 residues. CDR3 bases: TGTGCCAGCAGCGGAAAGGGGATTGGCTACACCTTC. It translates to CASSGKGIGYTF.

This clone has just a few counts. The gene calls are TRBV11-2 and TRBJ2-7; 10 nucleotides align to TRBD2. The CDR3 consists of 15 residues. Per the germline V gene, CDR1 is SGHAT and CDR2 is FQNNGV. With 5 bases clipped from V and 2 bases from J, the junction kept 6 bases outside the gene matches. CDR3 sequence reads: CASSPAAGGPYEQYF. As DNA, the CDR3 is TGTGCCAGCAGCCCCGCAGCGGGAGGGCCCTACGAGCAGTACTTC.

The chain carries TRBV7-9 and TRBJ2-1; tentative D call: TRBD2 (5 bases). CDR1 and CDR2 (germline): SEHNR, FQNEAQ (reference sequence). Trimming stripped 5 bases from V and 6 bases from J, with 20 bases between. The CDR3 runs 16 residues. CDR3: CASSPPTSGPSNEQFF. As DNA, the CDR3 is TGTGCCAGCAGCCCCCCCACGAGCGGTCCTAGCAATGAGCAGTTCTTC.

There are a few counts of this clone. The chain couples TRBV2 to TRBJ1-3, with TRBD1 as a possible D gene (6 bases). The length of the CDR3 is 15 residues. The germline V gene encodes CDR1 SNHLY and CDR2 FYNNEI. Trimming shortened V by 7 bases and J by 0 bases, and 13 bases separated the two germline ends. CDR3 sequence (DNA): TGTGCCAGCACTGGACAGTTAATCTCTGGAAACACCATATATTTT. Amino acid sequence: CASTGQLISGNTIYF. Together with reference TRBV2 and TRBJ1-3, the CDR3 gives the full variable domain: EPEVTQTPSHQVTQMGQEVILRCVPISNHLYFYWYRQILGQKVEFLVSFYNNEISEKSEIFDDQFSVERPDGSNFTLKIRSTKLEDSAMYFCASTGQLISGNTIYFGEGSWLTVV.

The V call is TRBV7-9, the J call TRBJ2-7, with a weak D call TRBD1 (6 bases). V shed 5 bases and J shed 6 bases, with 26 bases lying between them. There are 17 residues in the CDR3. CDR1 is SEHNR and CDR2 is FQNEAQ in the germline V gene (reference sequence). The CDR3 loop reads CASSPRSDSRMGSEQYF. In DNA form, the CDR3 reads TGTGCCAGCAGCCCCAGATCGGACAGTCGTATGGGTTCCGAGCAGTACTTC.

The J gene is TRBJ1-2, the V gene TRBV21-1. TRBV21-1 is shown as a pseudogene. CDR3 length: 13 amino acids. The CDR3 region is CASSKVRGYGYTF. The CDR3 DNA reads TGTGCCAGCAGCAAAGTTCGGGGCTATGGCTACACCTTC.

This chain joins TRBV18 and TRBJ1-1; 8 bases line up with TRBD1. The CDR3 spans 15 residues. The germline gives CDR1 KGHSH, CDR2 LQKENI. V trimming: 0 bases; J trimming: 6 bases; junction bases outside the gene matches: 6. CDR3 region: CASSPPTGGFAEAFF. The CDR3 DNA sequence: TGTGCCAGCTCACCACCAACAGGGGGGTTCGCTGAAGCTTTCTTT.

The J gene is TRBJ2-3, the V gene TRBV18, with TRBD1 matching 9 bases. The V and J ends lost 3 bases and 2 bases, in that order; junction bases with no gene match: 6. CDR1 and CDR2 (germline): KGHSH, LQKENI. This CDR3 spans 16 amino acids. The CDR3 region is CASSPFGTGITDTQYF. In DNA form, the CDR3 reads TGTGCCAGCTCACCTTTTGGGACAGGGATCACAGATACGCAGTATTTT.

V gene TRBV25-1 combines with J gene TRBJ2-3, with 9 bases matching TRBD2. Germline V gives CDR1 MGHDK, CDR2 SYGVNS. The ends lost 7 bases at V and 4 bases at J; junction bases unmatched: 6. The CDR3 sequence is 14 residues long. The CDR3 coding sequence is TGTGCCAGCAAGCGACTAGCGGACTCAGATACGCAGTATTTT. Its protein is CASKRLADSDTQYF.

The V and J genes are TRBV28 and TRBJ2-7; 11 bases agree with TRBD1. Germline CDR1 reads MDHEN; CDR2 reads SYDVKM. This CDR3 region has 15 residues. After removal of 6 bases from V and 7 bases from J, the junction contained 11 bases not matched to a gene. The CDR3 DNA reads as TGTGCCAGCAGCCCGGGACAGGGGGTGTTCAAGGAGCAGTACTTC. It is translated as CASSPGQGVFKEQYF. The entire variable domain, with the rest obtained from reference TRBV28 and TRBJ2-7, is as follows: DVKVTQSSRYLVKRTGEKVFLECVQDMDHENMFWYRQDPGLGLRLIYFSYDVKMKEKGDIPEGYSVSREKKERFSLILESASTNQTSMYLCASSPGQGVFKEQYFGPGTRLTVT.

Written as DNA, the CDR3 is TGTGCCAGCAGCTTAGACAGGAATCAGCCCCAGCATTTT. Amino acids: CASSLDRNQPQHF. This sequence joins TRBV7-6 and TRBJ1-5, with D perhaps TRBD1 (5 bases). Per germline, CDR1 SGHVS and CDR2 FNYEAQ. V lost 1 base to trimming and J lost 4 bases, with 5 bases between them. CDR3 size: 13 residues.

The gene calls are TRBV28 and TRBJ2-3; 11 positions agree with TRBD1. This CDR3 has 14 residues. The V gene end was trimmed by 4 bases and the J gene end by 3 bases; junction bases not matched to a gene: 0. Germline lookup yields CDR1 MDHEN and CDR2 SYDVKM. CDR3 DNA sequence: TGTGCCAGCAGTTGGGACAGGGGGACAGATACGCAGTATTTT. Translating it yields CASSWDRGTDTQYF.

The chain recombines TRBV5-1 with TRBJ1-1; D is undetermined. Per the germline V gene, CDR1 is SGHRS and CDR2 is YFSETQ. With 2 bases removed from V and 2 bases from J, the gap between germline ends came to 13 bases. The CDR3 sequence is 15 residues long. This CDR3 reads CASSFSTILNTEAFF. For the CDR3, the DNA is TGCGCCAGCAGCTTTAGCACCATCCTCAACACTGAAGCTTTCTTT. Together with reference TRBV5-1 and TRBJ1-1, the CDR3 gives the full variable domain: KAGVTQTPRYLIKTRGQQVTLSCSPISGHRSVSWYQQTPGQGLQFLFEYFSETQRNKGNFPGRFSGRQFSNSRSEMNVSTLELGDSALYLCASSFSTILNTEAFFGQGTRLTVV.

This clone was recorded a few times. The chain employs TRBV28 and TRBJ1-6; D not certain. The V gene's germline CDR1 is MDHEN and CDR2 SYDVKM. Trimming took 3 bases from V and 9 from J, leaving 12 bases between them. The CDR3 runs to 14 residues. DNA for the CDR3: TGTGCCAGCAGTTTTTACCCAGAGGGTTCACCCCTCCACTTT. Protein sequence: CASSFYPEGSPLHF.

The chain recombines TRBV11-2 with TRBJ1-5; no firm D call. Germline V gene sequence: CDR1 SGHAT, CDR2 FQNNGV. The CDR3 is made up of 13 amino acids. Trimming left V 3 bases short and J 7 bases short, with 10 bases between. The CDR3 DNA reads TGTGCCAGCAGCTTTAGGAGGGAACAGCCCCAGCATTTT. Its protein product is CASSFRREQPQHF.

The chain is built from TRBV3-1 (or the pseudogene TRBV3-2) and TRBJ2-1; D remains ambiguous. The CDR3 covers 15 residues. CDR1 and CDR2 from the germline V gene are LGHDT and YNNKEL (reference sequence). Trimming shortened V by 4 bases and J by 0 bases, and 10 bases separated the two germline ends. The CDR3 DNA reads TGTGCCAGCAGCCCACACAGACGCTCCTACAATGAGCAGTTCTTC. It translates to CASSPHRRSYNEQFF.